The rows below give T cell receptor beta chains drawn from one sample of a study of identical twins. TCRdb re-derived calls from the 5' RACE reads in MiXCR, one entry per CDR3 protein. The table records hundreds of thousands of distinct CDR3 sequences, 7% to 7.5% of them present only once. These data were also reused for a study on yellow fever vaccine responses in identical twins.

The specimen sequenced was PBMCs. These receptor sequences come from a woman younger than 35 in good health. Both conserved end residues are part of each CDR3. The D gene is left open where the match is weak. The size entry is marked missing in some rows and otherwise reads once, few, many or a size class.

>-|TRBJ1-1|TRBV6-5|few
TGTGCCAGCACTTACGCCGTTAACACTGAAGCTTTCTTT
CASTYAVNTEAFF
>-|TRBJ2-4|TRBV5-1|many
TGCGCCAGCAGCTTGGCGGCGCATAAAAACATTCAGTACTTC
CASSLAAHKNIQYF
>-|TRBJ1-2|TRBV12-3/TRBV12-4|-
TGTGCCAGCAGTCAGGCGGGGGCTGGCTACACCTTC
CASSQAGAGYTF
>TRBD1|TRBJ1-2|TRBV5-1|many
TGCGCCAGCAGCCCAGGGGGTCATGACTATGGCTACACCTTC
CASSPGGHDYGYTF
>-|TRBJ1-1|TRBV5-1|-
TGCGCCAGCAGCTCAGGGGTGGAAAACACTGAAGCTTTCTTT
CASSSGVENTEAFF
>-|TRBJ1-1|TRBV15|many
TGTGCCACCAGCAGAGATCCGAGGTTTCTGAACACTGAAGCTTTCTTT
CATSRDPRFLNTEAFF
>TRBD2|TRBJ2-1|TRBV18|few
TGTGCCAGCTCACCCAACCTAGCGGGAGGGTTAACTGAGCAGTTCTTC
CASSPNLAGGLTEQFF
>-|TRBJ2-2|TRBV2|many
TGTGCCAGCACCAAGAACGGCCTAATGAACACCGGGGAGCTGTTTTTT
CASTKNGLMNTGELFF
>-|TRBJ2-1|TRBV4-1|many
TGCGCCAGCAGCCAAGATGAAGAGGGATTCAATGAGCAGTTCTTC
CASSQDEEGFNEQFF
>-|TRBJ1-6|TRBV10-3|-
TGTGCCATCAGTGAGGGGGGCTATAATTCACCCCTCCACTTT
CAISEGGYNSPLHF
>-|TRBJ2-3|TRBV28|many
TGTGCCAGCAGTTCCCCCGGGAGTTATTCGGATACGCAGTATTTT
CASSSPGSYSDTQYF
>-|TRBJ1-1|TRBV14|many
TGTGCCAGCAGCCAAGAGTATAACACTGAAGCTTTCTTT
CASSQEYNTEAFF